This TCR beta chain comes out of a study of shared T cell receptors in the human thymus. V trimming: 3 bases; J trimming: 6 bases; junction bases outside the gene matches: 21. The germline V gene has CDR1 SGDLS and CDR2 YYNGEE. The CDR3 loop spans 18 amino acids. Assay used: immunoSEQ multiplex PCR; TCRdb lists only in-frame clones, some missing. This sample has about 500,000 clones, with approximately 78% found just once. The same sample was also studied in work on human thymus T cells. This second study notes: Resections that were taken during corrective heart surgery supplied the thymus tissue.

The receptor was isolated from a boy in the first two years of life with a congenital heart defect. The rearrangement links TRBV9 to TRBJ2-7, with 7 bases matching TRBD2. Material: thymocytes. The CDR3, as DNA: TGTGCCAGCAGCGCCAACGGACTTCTCGGGAGGCCTCGCAGCGAGCAGTACTTC. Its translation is CASSANGLLGRPRSEQYF.